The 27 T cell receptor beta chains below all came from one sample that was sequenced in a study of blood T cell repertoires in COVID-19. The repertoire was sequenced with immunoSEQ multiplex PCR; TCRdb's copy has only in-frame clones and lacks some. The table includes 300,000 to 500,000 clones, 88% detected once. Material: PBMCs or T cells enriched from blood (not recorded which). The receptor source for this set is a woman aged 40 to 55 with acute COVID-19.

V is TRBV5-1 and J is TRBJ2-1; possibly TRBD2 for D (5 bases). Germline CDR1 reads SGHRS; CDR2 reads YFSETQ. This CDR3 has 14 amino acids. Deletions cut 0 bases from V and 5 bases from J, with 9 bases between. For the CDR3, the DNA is TGCGCCAGCAGCTTGGCGGTCGGGAACAATGAGCAGTTCTTC. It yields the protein CASSLAVGNNEQFF.

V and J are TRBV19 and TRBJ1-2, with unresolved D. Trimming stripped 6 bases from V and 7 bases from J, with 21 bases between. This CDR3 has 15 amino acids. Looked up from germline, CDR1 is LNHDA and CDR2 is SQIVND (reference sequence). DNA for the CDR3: TGTGCCAGTAGCACCAATAGAGAAGGTTGGGCTGGCTACACCTTC. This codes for CASSTNREGWAGYTF.

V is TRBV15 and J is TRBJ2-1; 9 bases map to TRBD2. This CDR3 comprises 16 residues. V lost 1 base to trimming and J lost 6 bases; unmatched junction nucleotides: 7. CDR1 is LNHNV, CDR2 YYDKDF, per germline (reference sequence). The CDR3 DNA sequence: TGTGCCACCAGCAGAGGGTGGGCTAGCGGGGCCAATGAGCAGTTCTTC. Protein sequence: CATSRGWASGANEQFF.

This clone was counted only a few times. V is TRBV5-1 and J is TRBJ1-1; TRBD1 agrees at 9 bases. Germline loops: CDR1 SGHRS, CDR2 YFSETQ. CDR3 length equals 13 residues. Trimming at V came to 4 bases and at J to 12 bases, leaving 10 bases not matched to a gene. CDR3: CASSLNTGGATFF. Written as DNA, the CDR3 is TGCGCCAGCAGCCTTAATACAGGGGGCGCAACTTTCTTT.

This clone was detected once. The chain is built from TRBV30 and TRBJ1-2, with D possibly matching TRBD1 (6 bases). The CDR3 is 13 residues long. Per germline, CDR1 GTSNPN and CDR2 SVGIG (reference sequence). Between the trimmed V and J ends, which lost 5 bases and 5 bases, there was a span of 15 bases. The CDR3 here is CAWVPPGVYGYTF. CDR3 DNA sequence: TGTGCCTGGGTCCCGCCAGGGGTTTATGGCTACACCTTC.

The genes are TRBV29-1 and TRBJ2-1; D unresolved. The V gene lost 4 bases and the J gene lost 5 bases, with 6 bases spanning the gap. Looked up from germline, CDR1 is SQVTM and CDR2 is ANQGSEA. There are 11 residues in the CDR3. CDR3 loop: CSVVVNNEQFF. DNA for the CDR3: TGCAGCGTTGTCGTAAACAATGAGCAGTTCTTC.

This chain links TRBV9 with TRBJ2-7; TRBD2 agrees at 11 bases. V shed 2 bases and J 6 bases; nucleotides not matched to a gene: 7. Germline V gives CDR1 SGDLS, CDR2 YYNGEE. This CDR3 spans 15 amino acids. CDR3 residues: CASSVLAGGFVEQYF. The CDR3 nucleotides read TGTGCCAGCAGCGTGCTAGCGGGGGGTTTCGTCGAGCAGTACTTC.

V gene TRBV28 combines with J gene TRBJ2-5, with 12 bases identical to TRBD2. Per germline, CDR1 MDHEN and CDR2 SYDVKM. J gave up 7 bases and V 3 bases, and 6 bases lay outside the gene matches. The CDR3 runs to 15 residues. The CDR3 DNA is TGTGCCAGCAGTTTCCTAGCGGGGGGGCTGGGGACCCAGTACTTC. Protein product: CASSFLAGGLGTQYF.

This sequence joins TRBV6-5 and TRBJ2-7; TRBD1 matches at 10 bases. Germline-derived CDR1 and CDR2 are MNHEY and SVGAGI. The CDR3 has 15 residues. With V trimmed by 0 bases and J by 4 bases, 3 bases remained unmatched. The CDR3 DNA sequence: TGTGCCAGCAGTTACTCGCGGACAGGGGGTTACGAGCAGTACTTC. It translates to CASSYSRTGGYEQYF.

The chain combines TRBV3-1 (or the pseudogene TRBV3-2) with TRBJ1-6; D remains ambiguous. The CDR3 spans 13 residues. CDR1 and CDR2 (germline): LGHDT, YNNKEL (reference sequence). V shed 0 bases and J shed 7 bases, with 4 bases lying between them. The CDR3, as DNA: TGTGCCAGCAGCCAAGAGGAGAATTCACCCCTCCACTTT. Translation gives CASSQEENSPLHF.

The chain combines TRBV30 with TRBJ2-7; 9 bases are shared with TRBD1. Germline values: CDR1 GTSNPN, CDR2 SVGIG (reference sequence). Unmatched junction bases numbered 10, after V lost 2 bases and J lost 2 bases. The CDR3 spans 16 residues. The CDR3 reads CAWSTLTGGAAYEQYF. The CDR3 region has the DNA TGTGCCTGGAGTACGCTAACAGGGGGCGCCGCCTACGAGCAGTACTTC.

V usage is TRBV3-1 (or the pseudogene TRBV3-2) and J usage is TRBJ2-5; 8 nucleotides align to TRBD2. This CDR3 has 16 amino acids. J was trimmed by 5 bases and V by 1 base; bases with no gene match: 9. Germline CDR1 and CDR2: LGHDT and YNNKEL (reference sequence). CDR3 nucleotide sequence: TGTGCCAGCAGCCAAGTTTCCAGCGGGGGCCGGGAGACCCAGTACTTC. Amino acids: CASSQVSSGGRETQYF.

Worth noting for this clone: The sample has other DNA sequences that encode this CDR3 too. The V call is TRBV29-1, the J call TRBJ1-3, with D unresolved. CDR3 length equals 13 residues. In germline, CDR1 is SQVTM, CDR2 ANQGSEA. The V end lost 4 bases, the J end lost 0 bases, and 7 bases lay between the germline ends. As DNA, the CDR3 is TGCAGCGTTGGTTCAGTCTCTGGAAACACCATATATTTT. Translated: CSVGSVSGNTIYF.

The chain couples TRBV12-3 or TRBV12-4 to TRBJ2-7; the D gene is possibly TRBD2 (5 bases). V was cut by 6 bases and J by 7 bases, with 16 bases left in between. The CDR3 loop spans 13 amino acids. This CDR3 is CASSYDPTGEQYF. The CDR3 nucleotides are TGTGCCAGCAGCTACGATCCAACGGGGGAGCAGTACTTC.

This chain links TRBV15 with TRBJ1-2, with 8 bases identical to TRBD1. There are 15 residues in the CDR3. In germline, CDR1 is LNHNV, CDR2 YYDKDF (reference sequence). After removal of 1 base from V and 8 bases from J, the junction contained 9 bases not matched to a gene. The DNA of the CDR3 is TGTGCCACCAGCAGAGTCGACAGGGGATATCGCGGCTACACCTTC. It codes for CATSRVDRGYRGYTF.

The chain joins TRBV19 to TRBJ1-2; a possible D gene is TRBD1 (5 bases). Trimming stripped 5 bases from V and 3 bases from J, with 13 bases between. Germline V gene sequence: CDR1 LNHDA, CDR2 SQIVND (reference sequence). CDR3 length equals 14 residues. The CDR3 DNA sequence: TGTGCCAGTAGTTACGACAGATTCGACTATGGCTACACCTTC. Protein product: CASSYDRFDYGYTF.

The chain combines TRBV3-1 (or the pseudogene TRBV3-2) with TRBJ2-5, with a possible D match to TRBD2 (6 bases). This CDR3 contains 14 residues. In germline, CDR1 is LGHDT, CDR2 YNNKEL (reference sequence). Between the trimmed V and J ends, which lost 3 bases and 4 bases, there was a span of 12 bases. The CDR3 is CASSQRGVGETQYF. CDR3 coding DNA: TGTGCCAGCAGCCAGCGGGGAGTAGGAGAGACCCAGTACTTC.

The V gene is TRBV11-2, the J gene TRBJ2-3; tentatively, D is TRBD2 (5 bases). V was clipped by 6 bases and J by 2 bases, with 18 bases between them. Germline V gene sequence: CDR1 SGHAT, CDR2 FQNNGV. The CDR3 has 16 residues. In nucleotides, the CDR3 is TGTGCCAGCAGTCGAAGTACGGGGTATAACACAGATACGCAGTATTTT. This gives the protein CASSRSTGYNTDTQYF.

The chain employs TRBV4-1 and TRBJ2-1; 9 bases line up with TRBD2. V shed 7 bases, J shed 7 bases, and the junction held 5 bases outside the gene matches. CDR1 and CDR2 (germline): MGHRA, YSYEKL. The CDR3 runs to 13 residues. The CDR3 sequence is CASIPSGGNEQFF. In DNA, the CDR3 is TGCGCCAGCATACCAAGCGGGGGGAATGAGCAGTTCTTC.

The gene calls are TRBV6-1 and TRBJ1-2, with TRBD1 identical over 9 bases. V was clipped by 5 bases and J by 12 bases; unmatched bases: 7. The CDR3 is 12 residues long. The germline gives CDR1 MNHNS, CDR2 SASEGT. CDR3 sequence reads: CASSTGQGEDTF. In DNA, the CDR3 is TGTGCCAGCAGTACGGGACAGGGTGAAGACACCTTC.

The CDR3 DNA is TGTGCCAGCAGTGAGTGGGGCAGGGCCGGGGAGCTGTTTTTT. The encoded protein is CASSEWGRAGELFF. The gene calls are TRBV2 and TRBJ2-2; tentatively, D is TRBD1 (5 bases). The CDR3 runs 14 residues. Germline CDR1 is SNHLY and CDR2 is FYNNEI. Trimming left V 3 bases short and J 6 bases short, with 11 bases between.

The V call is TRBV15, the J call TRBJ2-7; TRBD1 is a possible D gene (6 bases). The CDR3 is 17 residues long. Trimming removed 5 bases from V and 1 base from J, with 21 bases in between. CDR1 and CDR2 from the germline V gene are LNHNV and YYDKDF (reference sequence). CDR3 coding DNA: TGTGCCACCAGCGGGAACCGGGACATCTTAAGTTCCTACGAGCAGTACTTC. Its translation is CATSGNRDILSSYEQYF.

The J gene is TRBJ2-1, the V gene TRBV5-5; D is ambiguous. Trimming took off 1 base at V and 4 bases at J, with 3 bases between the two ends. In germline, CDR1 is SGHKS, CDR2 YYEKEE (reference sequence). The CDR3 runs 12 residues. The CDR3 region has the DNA TGTGCCAGCAGCTTGTCGTACAATGAGCAGTTCTTC. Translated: CASSLSYNEQFF.

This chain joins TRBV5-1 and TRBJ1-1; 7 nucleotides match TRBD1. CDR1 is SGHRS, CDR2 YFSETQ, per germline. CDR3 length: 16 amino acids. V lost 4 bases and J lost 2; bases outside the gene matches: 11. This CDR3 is CASSPGQAGGNTEAFF. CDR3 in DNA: TGCGCCAGCAGCCCCGGACAGGCTGGAGGTAACACTGAAGCTTTCTTT.

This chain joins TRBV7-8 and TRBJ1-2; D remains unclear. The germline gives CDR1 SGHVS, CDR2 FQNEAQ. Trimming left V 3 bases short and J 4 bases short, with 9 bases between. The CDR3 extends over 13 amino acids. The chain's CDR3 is CASSFSRSYGYTF. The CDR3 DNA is TGTGCCAGCAGCTTCTCCAGATCCTATGGCTACACCTTC.

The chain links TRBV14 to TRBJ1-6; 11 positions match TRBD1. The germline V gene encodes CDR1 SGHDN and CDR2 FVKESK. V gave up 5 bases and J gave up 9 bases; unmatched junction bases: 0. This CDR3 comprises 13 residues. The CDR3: CASSGTGGSPLHF. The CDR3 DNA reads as TGTGCCAGCAGCGGGACAGGGGGTTCACCCCTCCACTTT. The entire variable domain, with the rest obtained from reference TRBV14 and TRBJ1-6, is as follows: EAGVTQFPSHSVIEKGQTVTLRCDPISGHDNLYWYRRVMGKEIKFLLHFVKESKQDESGMPNNRFLAERTGGTYSTLKVQPAELEDSGVYFCASSGTGGSPLHFGNGTRLTVT.

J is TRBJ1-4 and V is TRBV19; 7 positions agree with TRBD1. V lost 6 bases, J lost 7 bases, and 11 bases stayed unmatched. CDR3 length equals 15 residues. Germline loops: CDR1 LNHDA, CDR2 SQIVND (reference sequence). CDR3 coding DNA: TGTGCCAGTAGAGAACGCACAGGGGTGGGTGAAAAACTGTTTTTT. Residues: CASRERTGVGEKLFF.